This T cell receptor (beta chain) was recorded in a study of blood T cell repertoires in COVID-19. The CDR3 consists of 12 residues. V lost 6 bases and J 1 base, leaving 7 bases between the germline ends. Sequencing used immunoSEQ multiplex PCR; TCRdb keeps in-frame clones, though not all of them. The table has 150,000 to 200,000 clones, approximately 84% seen once; the top ten hold less than 15%. This clonotype was sampled from a man in his forties or fifties who had recovered from COVID-19. The gene calls are TRBV12-3 or TRBV12-4 and TRBJ2-7; D is uncertain. The sequenced sample was PBMCs or T cells enriched from blood (not recorded which). CDR3 nucleotide sequence: TGTGCCAGCAGGTCAGGTTCCTACGAGCAGTACTTC. This sequence encodes CASRSGSYEQYF.